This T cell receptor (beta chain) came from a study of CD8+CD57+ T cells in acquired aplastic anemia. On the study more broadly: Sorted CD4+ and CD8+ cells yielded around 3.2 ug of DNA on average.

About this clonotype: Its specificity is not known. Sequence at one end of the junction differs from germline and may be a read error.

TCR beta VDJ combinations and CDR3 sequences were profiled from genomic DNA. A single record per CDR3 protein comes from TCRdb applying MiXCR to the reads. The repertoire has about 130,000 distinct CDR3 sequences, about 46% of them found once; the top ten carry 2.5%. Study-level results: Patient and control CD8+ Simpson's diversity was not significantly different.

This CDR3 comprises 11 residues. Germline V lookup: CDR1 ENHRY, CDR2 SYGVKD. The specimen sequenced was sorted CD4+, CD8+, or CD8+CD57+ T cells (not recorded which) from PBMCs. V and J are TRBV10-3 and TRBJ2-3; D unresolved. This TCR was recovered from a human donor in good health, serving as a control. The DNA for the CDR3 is TGTGCCAGCAGTTACTCCGGGCTGGAGTATTTT. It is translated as CASSYSGLEYF.